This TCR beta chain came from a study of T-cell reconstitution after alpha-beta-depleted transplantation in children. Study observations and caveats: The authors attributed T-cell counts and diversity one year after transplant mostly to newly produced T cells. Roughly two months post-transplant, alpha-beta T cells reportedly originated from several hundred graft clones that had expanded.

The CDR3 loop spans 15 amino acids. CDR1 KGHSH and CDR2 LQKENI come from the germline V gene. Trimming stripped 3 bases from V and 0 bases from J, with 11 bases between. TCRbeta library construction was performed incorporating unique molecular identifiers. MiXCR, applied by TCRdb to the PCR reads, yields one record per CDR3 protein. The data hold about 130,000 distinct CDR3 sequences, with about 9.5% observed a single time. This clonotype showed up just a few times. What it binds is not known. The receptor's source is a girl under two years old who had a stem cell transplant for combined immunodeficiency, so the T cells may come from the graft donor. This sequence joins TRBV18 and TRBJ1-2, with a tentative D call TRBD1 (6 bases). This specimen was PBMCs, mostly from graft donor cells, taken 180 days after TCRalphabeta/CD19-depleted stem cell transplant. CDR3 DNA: TGTGCCAGCTCACCCCGGACAGAAACTAACTATGGCTACACCTTC. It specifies CASSPRTETNYGYTF.